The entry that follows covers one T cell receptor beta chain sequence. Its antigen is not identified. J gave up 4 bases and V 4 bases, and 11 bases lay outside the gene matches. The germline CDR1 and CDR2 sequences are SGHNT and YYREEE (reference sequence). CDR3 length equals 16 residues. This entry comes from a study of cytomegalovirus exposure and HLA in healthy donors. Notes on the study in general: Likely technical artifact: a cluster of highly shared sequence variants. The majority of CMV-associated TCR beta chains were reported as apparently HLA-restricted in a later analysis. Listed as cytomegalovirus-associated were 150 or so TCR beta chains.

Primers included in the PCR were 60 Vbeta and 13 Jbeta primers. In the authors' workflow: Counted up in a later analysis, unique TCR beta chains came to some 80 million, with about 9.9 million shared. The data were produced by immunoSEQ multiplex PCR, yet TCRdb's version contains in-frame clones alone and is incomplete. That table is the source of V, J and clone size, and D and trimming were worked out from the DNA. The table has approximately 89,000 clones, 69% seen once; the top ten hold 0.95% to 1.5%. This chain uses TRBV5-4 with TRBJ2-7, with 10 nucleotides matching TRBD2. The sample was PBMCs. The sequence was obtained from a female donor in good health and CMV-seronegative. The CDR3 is CASSPNSGTSAYEQYF. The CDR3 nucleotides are TGTGCCAGCAGCCCGAACTCCGGGACTAGCGCTTACGAGCAGTACTTC.